The present entry profiles one TCR beta chain with its context. This entry belongs to a study of blood T cell repertoires in COVID-19. Study summary: The study drew acute and convalescent COVID-19 samples from the United States, Italy and Spain. PBMCs, B-cell-depleted T cells, or T cells provided the cDNA or gDNA that made up the material.

Under the authors' procedure: Amplified reference gene primers provided the basis for estimating nucleated cell counts. Measured with immunoSEQ multiplex PCR; TCRdb has only the in-frame clones, and not every one. V and J calls and clone size are those listed in that table; D and trimming were worked out from the DNA. The sample yields about 52,000 clones, roughly four fifths seen once. Seattle researchers signed up patients amid active infection and tracked them longitudinally. This TCR came from an older man with COVID-19, enrolled during active disease. Sequencing input: peripheral blood.

The DNA of the CDR3 is TGTGCCAGCAGTGGCCCCGGGACAGCCGTCTATGGCTACACCTTC. This codes for CASSGPGTAVYGYTF. The chain employs TRBV28 and TRBJ1-2; 7 positions agree with TRBD1. The J segment lost 4 bases and the V segment lost 5 bases, leaving 10 bases of the junction unmatched. Germline V gene data show CDR1 as MDHEN and CDR2 as SYDVKM. The CDR3 consists of 15 residues.